A single sample gave rise to the 13 T cell receptor beta chains below, sequenced in a study of blood T cell repertoires in COVID-19. Only in-frame clones appear in the TCRdb table, and some are missing; sequencing was by immunoSEQ multiplex PCR. Of fewer than 200,000 clones detected, just under 90% appear once; the ten largest clones hold about 0.96%. The sequencing sample was made of peripheral blood. These receptors originate from a woman aged 18 to 35 who had recovered from COVID-19.

The chain employs TRBV6-5 and TRBJ2-7; D is possibly TRBD2 (6 bases). This CDR3 is built from 14 residues. Trimming took off 5 bases at V and 2 bases at J, with 13 bases between the two ends. Germline CDR1 and CDR2: MNHEY and SVGAGI. In DNA form, the CDR3 reads TGTGCCAGCAGTCTCGACGGGGGAACCTACGAGCAGTACTTC. Translating it yields CASSLDGGTYEQYF.

The chain employs TRBV5-1 and TRBJ2-3; TRBD2 matches at 12 bases. CDR3 length equals 14 residues. CDR1 SGHRS and CDR2 YFSETQ come from the germline V gene. V dropped 4 bases and J dropped 10; count of bases not matched to a gene: 7. CDR3 amino acids: CASSDTSGRRPQYF. CDR3 DNA sequence: TGCGCCAGCAGCGATACTAGCGGGAGGCGTCCGCAGTATTTT.

J is TRBJ2-7 and V is TRBV5-1; 12 positions agree with TRBD2. V lost 4 bases, J lost 2 bases, and 4 bases stayed unmatched. This CDR3 comprises 15 residues. Germline CDR1 and CDR2: SGHRS and YFSETQ. The CDR3 region is CASSRGLAGAYEQYV. The CDR3 bases are TGCGCCAGCAGCAGGGGACTAGCGGGCGCCTACGAGCAGTACGTC.

The V gene is TRBV7-2, the J gene TRBJ2-5; 7 positions match TRBD2. V gave up 2 bases and J gave up 5 bases; unmatched junction bases: 8. CDR1 is SGHTA, CDR2 FQGNSA, per germline. The CDR3 is 15 amino acids. The CDR3 sequence is CASSLYGQAGETQYF. The CDR3 nucleotides read TGTGCCAGCAGCTTATATGGACAAGCGGGGGAGACCCAGTACTTC.

The gene calls are TRBV9 and TRBJ1-2; D unclear. The CDR3 is 15 amino acids. Trimming took off 4 bases at V and 0 bases at J, with 13 bases between the two ends. CDR1 and CDR2 from the germline V gene are SGDLS and YYNGEE. Written as DNA, the CDR3 is TGTGCCAGCAGCCCGGTCCGGGTTACTAACTATGGCTACACCTTC. Translating it yields CASSPVRVTNYGYTF.

This chain uses TRBV3-1 (or the pseudogene TRBV3-2) with TRBJ2-7; D unclear. The germline V gene has CDR1 LGHDT and CDR2 YNNKEL (reference sequence). V was shortened by 4 bases and J by 2 bases, with 12 bases between the two germline ends. This CDR3 is built from 14 residues. Here the CDR3 DNA reads TGTGCCAGCAGCCTTAACTACCATGCCTACGAGCAGTACTTC. Its translation is CASSLNYHAYEQYF.

This rearrangement joins TRBV5-6 to TRBJ2-1; D is perhaps TRBD2 (7 bases). The CDR3 is made up of 16 amino acids. Trimming left V 5 bases short and J 3 bases short, with 18 bases between. CDR1 is SGHDT and CDR2 is YYEEEE in the germline V gene. The CDR3 coding sequence is TGTGCCAGCAGATCCCGCCGGGGGGCGGACTACAATGAGCAGTTCTTC. Translated: CASRSRRGADYNEQFF.

The chain joins TRBV7-2 to TRBJ2-3; TRBD2 agrees at 11 bases. The CDR3 contains 14 residues. Looked up from germline, CDR1 is SGHTA and CDR2 is FQGNSA. V shed 5 bases and J 5 bases; nucleotides not matched to a gene: 3. The DNA for the CDR3 is TGTGCCAGCAGCCATGGACTAGCGGGAGATACGCAGTATTTT. It codes for CASSHGLAGDTQYF.

The chain uses TRBV11-3 and TRBJ2-2, with 9 bases fitting TRBD2. J was trimmed by 7 bases and V by 4 bases; bases with no gene match: 1. Per germline, CDR1 SGHNT and CDR2 YENEEA. The CDR3 loop spans 13 amino acids. The CDR3 is CASSSLAGGELFF. DNA of the CDR3: TGTGCCAGCAGCTCACTAGCGGGCGGGGAGCTGTTTTTT.

This clone was picked up a small number of times. CDR3 nucleotide sequence: TGTGCCAGCAGCTTGGGGCAGGGCGGGGGGACACCCCTCCACTTT. Encoded protein: CASSLGQGGGTPLHF. V and J are TRBV7-2 and TRBJ1-6; a possible D gene is TRBD1 (5 bases). Trimming removed 3 bases at V and 11 bases at J, with 17 bases between. The CDR3 extends over 15 amino acids. Germline values: CDR1 SGHTA, CDR2 FQGNSA.

The chain is built from TRBV5-4 and TRBJ2-5; 8 bases map to TRBD1. The CDR3 totals 14 residues. CDR1 and CDR2 (germline): SGHNT, YYREEE (reference sequence). Germline trimming cut 2 bases from V and 5 bases from J; bases unmatched to any gene: 5. CDR3 amino acids: CASSFTQGAETQYF. CDR3 coding DNA: TGTGCCAGCAGCTTCACGCAGGGGGCTGAGACCCAGTACTTC. The full variable domain, rest sourced from reference TRBV5-4 and TRBJ2-5, is ETGVTQSPTHLIKTRGQQVTLRCSSQSGHNTVSWYQQALGQGPQFIFQYYREEENGRGNFPPRFSGLQFPNYSSELNVNALELDDSALYLCASSFTQGAETQYFGPGTRLLVL.

The chain couples TRBV4-1 to TRBJ2-7, with 7 bases that match TRBD2. Trimming took 0 bases from V and 6 from J; bases not matched to a gene: 8. Germline CDR1 and CDR2: MGHRA and YSYEKL. The CDR3 runs to 15 residues. CDR3 nucleotide sequence: TGCGCCAGCAGCCAAGATCTTCCCGGACTAGGCGAGCAGTACTTC. Translation: CASSQDLPGLGEQYF.

The rearrangement uses TRBV24-1 and TRBJ2-2; possible D gene TRBD1, 5 bases. Trimming cost V 6 bases and J 3 bases, with 13 bases left between them. CDR1 and CDR2 from the germline V gene are KGHDR and SFDVKD. The CDR3 runs to 15 residues. CDR3 DNA: TGTGCCACCAGTCCAGGACAACCCCACACCGGGGAGCTGTTTTTT. The encoded protein is CATSPGQPHTGELFF.